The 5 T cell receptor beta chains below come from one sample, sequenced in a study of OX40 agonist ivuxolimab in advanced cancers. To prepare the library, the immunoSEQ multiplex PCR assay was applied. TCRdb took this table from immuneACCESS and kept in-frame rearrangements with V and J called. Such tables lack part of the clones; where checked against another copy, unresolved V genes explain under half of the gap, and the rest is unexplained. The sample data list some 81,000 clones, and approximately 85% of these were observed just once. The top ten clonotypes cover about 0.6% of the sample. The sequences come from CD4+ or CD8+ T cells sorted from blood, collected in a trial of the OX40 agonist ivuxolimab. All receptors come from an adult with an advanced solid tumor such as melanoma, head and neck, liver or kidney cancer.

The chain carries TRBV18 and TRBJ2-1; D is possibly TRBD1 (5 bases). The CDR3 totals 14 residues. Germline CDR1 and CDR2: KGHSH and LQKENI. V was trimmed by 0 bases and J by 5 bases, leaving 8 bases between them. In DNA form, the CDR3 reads TGTGCCAGCTCACCACCGGGGCCGCACAATGAGCAGTTCTTC. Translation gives CASSPPGPHNEQFF.

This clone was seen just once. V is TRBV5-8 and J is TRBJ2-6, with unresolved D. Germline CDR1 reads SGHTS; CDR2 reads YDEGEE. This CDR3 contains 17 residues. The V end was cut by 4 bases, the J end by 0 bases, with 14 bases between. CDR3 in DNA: TGTGCCAGCAGCCTTCACATCCAACTCTCTGGGGCCAACGTCCTGACTTTC. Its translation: CASSLHIQLSGANVLTF.

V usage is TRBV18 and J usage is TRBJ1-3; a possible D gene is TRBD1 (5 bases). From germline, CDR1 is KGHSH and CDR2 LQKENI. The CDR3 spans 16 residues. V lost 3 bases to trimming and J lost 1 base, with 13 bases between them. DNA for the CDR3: TGTGCCAGCTCACCGAGCAGGGCTGGGTCTGGAAACACCATATATTTT. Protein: CASSPSRAGSGNTIYF. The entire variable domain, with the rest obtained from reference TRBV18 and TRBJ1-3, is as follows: NAGVMQNPRHLVRRRGQEARLRCSPMKGHSHVYWYRQLPEEGLKFMVYLQKENIIDESGMPKERFSAEFPKEGPSILRIQQVVRGDSAAYFCASSPSRAGSGNTIYFGEGSWLTVV.

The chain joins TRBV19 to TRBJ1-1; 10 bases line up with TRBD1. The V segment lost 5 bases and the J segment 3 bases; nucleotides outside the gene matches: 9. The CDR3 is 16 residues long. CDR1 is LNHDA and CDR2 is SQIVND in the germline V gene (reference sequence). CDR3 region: CASSSGTGVKDTEAFF. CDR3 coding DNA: TGTGCCAGTAGTTCCGGGACAGGGGTAAAAGACACTGAAGCTTTCTTT.

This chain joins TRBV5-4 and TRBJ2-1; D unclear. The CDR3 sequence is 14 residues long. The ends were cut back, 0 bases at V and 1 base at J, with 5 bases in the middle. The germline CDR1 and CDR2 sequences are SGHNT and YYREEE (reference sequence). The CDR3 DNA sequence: TGTGCCAGCAGCTTGGACGGATCCTACAATGAGCAGTTCTTC. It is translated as CASSLDGSYNEQFF.